The 31 T cell receptor beta chains below all came from one sample that was sequenced in a study of T cell repertoires in cytomegalovirus infection. TCRdb reprocessed the reads via MiXCR and lists one record per CDR3 protein. The sample consists of about 190,000 distinct CDR3 sequences, 28% of them appearing once. What was sequenced was PBMCs. The receptors here all came from a human donor in good health (CMV status not recorded). Some clones in this sample may be carry-over from other donors' samples.

This clonotype appeared a few times. The chain joins TRBV7-6 to TRBJ2-7; D is possibly TRBD2 (6 bases). CDR1 is SGHVS and CDR2 is FNYEAQ in the germline V gene. Trimming took 5 bases from V and 3 from J, leaving 17 bases between them. There are 15 residues in the CDR3. CDR3 bases: TGTGCCAGCAGCCATCGGGCGGGGCCTTACTACGAGCAGTACTTC. It is translated as CASSHRAGPYYEQYF.

This sequence joins TRBV4-2 and TRBJ2-7; TRBD1 aligns across 7 bases. V lost 3 bases to trimming and J lost 2 bases; unmatched junction nucleotides: 16. This CDR3 region has 18 residues. Per germline, CDR1 LGHNA and CDR2 YNFKEQ. The CDR3 region has the DNA TGTGCCAGCAGCCAGTCGAGGGCCAGGACAGGCAAAACCTACGAGCAGTACTTC. Translating gives CASSQSRARTGKTYEQYF.

This chain links TRBV25-1 with TRBJ2-2; tentative D call: TRBD1 (5 bases). The ends were cut back, 7 bases at V and 0 bases at J, with 9 bases in the middle. The CDR3 extends over 14 amino acids. Germline V lookup: CDR1 MGHDK, CDR2 SYGVNS. This CDR3 reads CASTQGSNTGELFF. CDR3 bases: TGTGCCAGCACTCAGGGATCGAACACCGGGGAGCTGTTTTTT.

The V and J genes are TRBV6-2 or TRBV6-3 and TRBJ2-3, with D hard to call. V was cut by 0 bases and J by 2 bases, with 9 bases left in between. The CDR3 extends over 15 amino acids. Germline V gives CDR1 MNHEY, CDR2 SVGEGT. In DNA form, the CDR3 reads TGTGCCAGCAGTTACTCGTTGCAGTCCACAGATACGCAGTATTTT. Translated: CASSYSLQSTDTQYF.

This clonotype was recorded a few times. CDR3 DNA sequence: TGTGCCAGCAGTCCTCCCCCTAGTGGGCAAGAGACCCAGTACTTC. This sequence encodes CASSPPPSGQETQYF. The chain carries TRBV2 and TRBJ2-5; D is unclear. There are 15 residues in the CDR3. CDR1 is SNHLY and CDR2 is FYNNEI in the germline V gene. Trimming removed 5 bases at V and 2 bases at J, with 15 bases between.

Written as DNA, the CDR3 is TGCAGCGTTTGGGTAAATTCAGGGGTCACCGGGGAGCTGTTTTTT. This gives the protein CSVWVNSGVTGELFF. The chain joins TRBV29-1 to TRBJ2-2, with a possible D match to TRBD1 (6 bases). The CDR3 contains 15 residues. The V gene's germline CDR1 is SQVTM and CDR2 ANQGSEA. Trimming took off 5 bases at V and 4 bases at J, with 17 bases between the two ends.

The chain recombines TRBV3-1 with TRBJ2-7, with D unclear. Germline-derived CDR1 and CDR2 are LGHDT and YNNKEL (reference sequence). V lost 2 bases and J lost 1, with 9 bases in between. The CDR3 loop spans 14 amino acids. The CDR3 sequence: CASSQLDGSYEQYF. The CDR3 DNA sequence: TGTGCCAGCAGCCAACTCGACGGATCCTACGAGCAGTACTTC.

This clonotype has more than one count but fewer than ten. This sequence joins TRBV2 and TRBJ2-2, with TRBD2 matching over 13 bases. The CDR3 runs to 15 residues. The germline V gene has CDR1 SNHLY and CDR2 FYNNEI. Trimming took 7 bases from V and 4 from J; bases not matched to a gene: 3. The CDR3 nucleotides read TGTGCCAGCACTCGACTAGCGGGGGGCACCGGGGAGCTGTTTTTT. Translation gives CASTRLAGGTGELFF.

This clonotype was picked up a small number of times. This chain joins TRBV7-2 and TRBJ1-4; D gene uncertain. Germline CDR1 reads SGHTA; CDR2 reads FQGNSA. The CDR3 has 13 amino acids. Trimming took off 4 bases at V and 7 bases at J, with 10 bases between the two ends. CDR3 DNA: TGTGCCAGCAGCTCGGAACCTCTTGAAAAACTGTTTTTT. It specifies CASSSEPLEKLFF. Looking up the rest from reference TRBV7-2 and TRBJ1-4 gives the full variable domain: GAGVSQSPSNKVTEKGKDVELRCDPISGHTALYWYRQSLGQGLEFLIYFQGNSAPDKSGLPSDRFSAERTGGSVSTLTIQRTQQEDSAVYLCASSSEPLEKLFFGSGTQLSVL.

The rearrangement links TRBV12-3 or TRBV12-4 to TRBJ1-1; D is unresolved. The CDR3 extends over 14 amino acids. V was pared by 6 bases and J by 6 bases, with 17 bases between. The CDR3 loop reads CASSGPVGIAEAFF. The DNA of the CDR3 is TGTGCCAGCAGCGGTCCTGTAGGGATCGCTGAAGCTTTCTTT.

V usage is TRBV11-2 and J usage is TRBJ2-7, with D maybe TRBD1 (6 bases). Germline V gives CDR1 SGHAT, CDR2 FQNNGV. Trimming shortened V by 7 bases and J by 4 bases, and 14 bases separated the two germline ends. The CDR3 loop spans 13 amino acids. As DNA, the CDR3 is TGTGCCAGCACCCGACGGACAGCTTACGAGCAGTACTTC. Amino acid sequence: CASTRRTAYEQYF.

The rearrangement joins TRBV12-3 or TRBV12-4 to TRBJ1-5; no reliable D call. CDR3 length equals 16 residues. V dropped 2 bases and J dropped 0 bases, with 11 bases sitting between them. The chain's CDR3 is CASSLLGLNSNQPQHF. CDR3 nucleotide sequence: TGTGCCAGCAGTTTACTCGGACTTAATAGCAATCAGCCCCAGCATTTT.

The chain links TRBV4-2 to TRBJ2-5; 8 positions agree with TRBD1. V lost 0 bases, J lost 3 bases, and 12 bases stayed unmatched. CDR1 and CDR2 from the germline V gene are LGHNA and YNFKEQ. This CDR3 region has 18 residues. CDR3 region: CASSQDQGALGREETQYF. The CDR3 DNA sequence: TGTGCCAGCAGCCAAGATCAGGGGGCCTTGGGGCGAGAAGAGACCCAGTACTTC.

This clonotype was recorded at least ten times. V and J are TRBV2 and TRBJ1-5, with TRBD1 matching over 11 bases. The CDR3 consists of 16 residues. CDR1 is SNHLY, CDR2 FYNNEI, per germline. V trimming: 1 base; J trimming: 3 bases; junction bases outside the gene matches: 2. CDR3 residues: CASSEGTGGTNQPQHF. The CDR3 region has the DNA TGTGCCAGCAGTGAAGGGACAGGGGGCACCAATCAGCCCCAGCATTTT. The complete variable domain, with remaining parts taken from reference TRBV2 and TRBJ1-5, reads EPEVTQTPSHQVTQMGQEVILRCVPISNHLYFYWYRQILGQKVEFLVSFYNNEISEKSEIFDDQFSVERPDGSNFTLKIRSTKLEDSAMYFCASSEGTGGTNQPQHFGDGTRLSIL.

This clonotype was recorded a few times. The chain employs TRBV28 and TRBJ2-7; D is possibly TRBD2 (7 bases). V was trimmed by 7 bases and J by 9 bases, leaving 13 bases between them. Germline values: CDR1 MDHEN, CDR2 SYDVKM. The CDR3 spans 11 residues. The CDR3 DNA sequence: TGTGCCAGCACCGGGGGGACACCGCAGTACTTC. This translates into CASTGGTPQYF.

A note on this clonotype: A junction end diverges from the germline sequence, so it may reflect a read error. The chain couples TRBV6-1 to TRBJ1-4; D gene unclear. Germline assignment: CDR1 MNHNS and CDR2 SASEGT. The CDR3 length is 13 residues. The CDR3 protein is CASSETPATLLLF. DNA of the CDR3: TGTGCCAGCAGTGAAACCCCCGCAACCCTGCTACTTTTT.

This clonotype appeared a few times. The V and J genes are TRBV5-1 and TRBJ2-7, with D perhaps given as TRBD1 or TRBD2 (5 bases each). This CDR3 has 13 amino acids. Germline assignment: CDR1 SGHRS and CDR2 YFSETQ. V dropped 1 base and J dropped 3 bases, with 8 bases sitting between them. As DNA, the CDR3 is TGCGCCAGCAGCTTGCTGGGGGACTACGAGCAGTACTTC. Amino acid sequence: CASSLLGDYEQYF.

The CDR3 is CASGLVRGGEQFF. CDR3 in DNA: TGTGCTAGTGGTTTGGTACGGGGAGGAGAGCAGTTCTTC. This chain uses TRBV12-5 with TRBJ2-1; a weak D match, TRBD2 (6 bases). The CDR3 is 13 amino acids. Per germline, CDR1 LGHNT and CDR2 FRNRAP. Trimming removed 0 bases from V and 10 bases from J, with 10 bases in between.

This clonotype showed up just a few times. The chain recombines TRBV12-3 or TRBV12-4 with TRBJ1-4; the D gene is possibly TRBD1 (5 bases). V shed 6 bases and J shed 5 bases, with 19 bases lying between them. This CDR3 contains 16 residues. The CDR3 region has the DNA TGTGCCAGCAGCCCGTCGTGGGGGACCAGGAATGAAAAACTGTTTTTT. Translating gives CASSPSWGTRNEKLFF.

The V gene is TRBV5-6, the J gene TRBJ2-7; a possible D gene is TRBD2 (5 bases). The CDR3 extends over 15 amino acids. V was trimmed by 2 bases and J by 0 bases, leaving 12 bases between them. Looked up from germline, CDR1 is SGHDT and CDR2 is YYEEEE. In DNA form, the CDR3 reads TGTGCCAGCAGCTTTATGAAGAGGGTCTCCTACGAGCAGTACTTC. This codes for CASSFMKRVSYEQYF.

The rearrangement uses TRBV19 and TRBJ1-4, with D tentatively TRBD1 (5 bases). Germline CDR1 LNHDA, CDR2 SQIVND (reference sequence). The CDR3 is 14 amino acids. V dropped 8 bases and J dropped 0 bases, with 10 bases sitting between them. DNA of the CDR3: TGTGCCAGTGGGACTCCCGCAACTAATGAAAAACTGTTTTTT. It codes for CASGTPATNEKLFF.

The chain has TRBV11-2 and TRBJ2-1; TRBD1 or TRBD2 may be the D gene (5 bases each). Germline-derived CDR1 and CDR2 are SGHAT and FQNNGV. V lost 7 bases and J 10 bases, leaving 23 bases between the germline ends. The CDR3 is 15 amino acids. CDR3: CASNRGVQGLNEQFF. The DNA for the CDR3 is TGTGCCAGCAACAGAGGGGTCCAAGGTTTGAACGAGCAGTTCTTC.

The sample holds a few counts of this clonotype. The chain employs TRBV20-1 and TRBJ1-1; D ambiguous. Per the germline V gene, CDR1 is DFQATT and CDR2 is SNEGSKA (reference sequence). V lost 1 base and J lost 8, with 5 bases in between. The CDR3 loop spans 10 amino acids. The CDR3 DNA follows: TGCAGTGCTAGAGGAGCCGAAGCTTTCTTT. Amino acids: CSARGAEAFF.

The count of this clonotype is one. The V and J genes are TRBV4-2 and TRBJ1-3, with unresolved D. Trimming pared 0 bases from V and 0 bases from J, leaving 12 bases between. The CDR3 spans 17 residues. Germline V gene sequence: CDR1 LGHNA, CDR2 YNFKEQ. CDR3 sequence (DNA): TGTGCCAGCAGCCAAGATTTCGCTGAGAGCTCTGGAAACACCATATATTTT. It yields the protein CASSQDFAESSGNTIYF.

As concerns this clonotype: The junction shows a germline mismatch at one end, possibly a read error. This chain uses TRBV3-1 with TRBJ2-1, with 9 bases that match TRBD2. Germline loops: CDR1 LGHDT, CDR2 YNNKEL (reference sequence). The CDR3 extends over 20 amino acids. This chain's CDR3 is CASSRKIPIAGDYSYNEQLF. For the CDR3, the DNA is TGTGCCAGCAGCCGAAAGATCCCTATAGCGGGGGATTACTCCTACAATGAGCAGTTATTC.

This clonotype was seen a handful of times. The CDR3 loop is CASSHRVVGPTDTQYF. The CDR3 bases are TGTGCCAGCAGCCACCGGGTTGTGGGGCCCACAGATACGCAGTATTTT. This rearrangement joins TRBV7-6 to TRBJ2-3; D possibly corresponds to TRBD1 (5 bases). CDR3 length: 16 residues. Germline values: CDR1 SGHVS, CDR2 FNYEAQ. The ends were cut back, 5 bases at V and 2 bases at J, with 17 bases in the middle.

V usage is TRBV5-6 and J usage is TRBJ1-1; the D is unclear. The V end lost 2 bases, the J end lost 8 bases, and 7 bases lay between the germline ends. The CDR3 extends over 11 amino acids. CDR1 is SGHDT and CDR2 is YYEEEE in the germline V gene. In DNA form, the CDR3 reads TGTGCCAGCAGCTTCAGTGACGAAGCTTTCTTT. It specifies CASSFSDEAFF.

The chain links TRBV5-5 to TRBJ1-1; a possible D gene is TRBD1 (6 bases). The ends were cut back, 0 bases at V and 1 base at J, with 10 bases in the middle. This CDR3 is built from 15 residues. Germline V gene sequence: CDR1 SGHKS, CDR2 YYEKEE (reference sequence). The CDR3 spells CASSLVGASNTEAFF. The CDR3 bases are TGTGCCAGCAGCTTGGTGGGGGCTTCGAACACTGAAGCTTTCTTT.

V is TRBV6-6 and J is TRBJ2-1, with 7 bases identical to TRBD1. The germline CDR1 and CDR2 sequences are MNHNY and SVGAGI (reference sequence). The junction had 6 bases not matched to a gene; V was cut back by 0 bases and J by 7 bases. This CDR3 has 15 residues. This CDR3 is CASSYSQGLRNEQFF. The CDR3 DNA sequence: TGTGCCAGCAGTTACTCACAGGGGCTACGGAATGAGCAGTTCTTC.

V usage is TRBV28 and J usage is TRBJ1-5, with D possibly being TRBD1 (6 bases). Germline V lookup: CDR1 MDHEN, CDR2 SYDVKM. Trimming removed 10 bases at V and 0 bases at J, with 13 bases between. This CDR3 spans 14 amino acids. The CDR3 region is CAIFARGSNQPQHF. CDR3 nucleotide sequence: TGTGCCATTTTTGCCAGGGGTAGCAATCAGCCCCAGCATTTT. Supplemented by reference TRBV28 and TRBJ1-5, the full variable domain reads DVKVTQSSRYLVKRTGEKVFLECVQDMDHENMFWYRQDPGLGLRLIYFSYDVKMKEKGDIPEGYSVSREKKERFSLILESASTNQTSMYLCAIFARGSNQPQHFGDGTRLSIL.

This clonotype has just a few counts. The genes are TRBV10-3 and TRBJ1-5; D gene uncertain. Trimming cost V 3 bases and J 1 base, with 7 bases left between them. The CDR3 totals 14 residues. The germline V gene has CDR1 ENHRY and CDR2 SYGVKD. The CDR3 DNA reads TGTGCCATCAGTGAATCGAGAAGCAATCAGCCCCAGCATTTT. Translated, it gives CAISESRSNQPQHF.